This T cell receptor beta chain was identified during a study of shared clonotypes between healthy human individuals. On this clone: The target antigen is unknown.

Method: immunoSEQ multiplex PCR; TCRdb's copy keeps in-frame clones and lacks some. This repertoire shows 2 million to 3 million clones, under 95% found once; its top ten account for roughly 0.39%. Study-level results: Against clonotypes common to all four donors, non-shared ones had lower generation probabilities.

The receptor was isolated from a man younger than 35 in good health. Some clones in this sample may be carry-over from other donors' samples. Sequenced: naive CD4+ T cells from PBMCs. The subset is: CD45RA+ positively selected.

The CDR3 loop reads CASSLPDRDGGGYTF. The DNA for the CDR3 is TGTGCCAGCTCACTACCTGACAGGGACGGTGGAGGCTACACCTTC. The V and J genes are TRBV18 and TRBJ1-2; 7 bases agree with TRBD1. J gave up 8 bases and V 4 bases, and 13 bases lay outside the gene matches. Germline V gene sequence: CDR1 KGHSH, CDR2 LQKENI. This CDR3 comprises 15 residues.